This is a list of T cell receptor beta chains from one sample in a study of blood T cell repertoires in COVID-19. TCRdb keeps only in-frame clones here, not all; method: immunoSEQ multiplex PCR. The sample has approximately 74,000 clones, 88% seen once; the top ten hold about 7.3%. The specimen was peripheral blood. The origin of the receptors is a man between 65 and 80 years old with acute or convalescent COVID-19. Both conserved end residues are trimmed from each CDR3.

CDR3aa: ASSTDRVGEQY; j_gene: TRBJ2-7; v_gene: TRBV2
CDR3aa: ASSLTVGAGTDTQY; j_gene: TRBJ2-3; v_gene: TRBV7-3
CDR3aa: ASSSGQGGTGELF; j_gene: TRBJ2-2; v_gene: TRBV4-1
CDR3aa: ASSLIGGTNNEQF; j_gene: TRBJ2-1; v_gene: TRBV28
CDR3aa: SVIDTGQGADEQY; j_gene: TRBJ2-7; v_gene: TRBV29-1
CDR3aa: ASSTTVSGNTIY; j_gene: TRBJ1-3; v_gene: TRBV19
CDR3aa: ASSWGLAGGHEQF; j_gene: TRBJ2-1; v_gene: TRBV28
CDR3aa: ASSPDRGTEAF; j_gene: TRBJ1-1; v_gene: TRBV5-1
CDR3aa: ASSLPGQGDEKLF; j_gene: TRBJ1-4; v_gene: TRBV28
CDR3aa: ASSQQGNTEAF; j_gene: TRBJ1-1; v_gene: TRBV18
CDR3aa: ASSQRDRGGYEQY; j_gene: TRBJ2-7; v_gene: TRBV3-1/TRBV3-2
CDR3aa: ASSLSLNTGELF; j_gene: TRBJ2-2; v_gene: TRBV7-9
CDR3aa: ASSLEGGDYEQY; j_gene: TRBJ2-7; v_gene: TRBV11-2
CDR3aa: ASSPRTGPVEQY; j_gene: TRBJ2-7; v_gene: TRBV9
CDR3aa: ASISVGGGTGAHEQY; j_gene: TRBJ2-7; v_gene: TRBV28
CDR3aa: AIRRQGEVAGELF; j_gene: TRBJ2-2; v_gene: TRBV10-3
CDR3aa: ASSLTPGLTNTGELF; j_gene: TRBJ2-2; v_gene: TRBV9
CDR3aa: ASSYSGGNTYNEQF; j_gene: TRBJ2-1; v_gene: TRBV6-2/TRBV6-3
CDR3aa: ASSYYGGPSTDTQY; j_gene: TRBJ2-3; v_gene: TRBV6-5
CDR3aa: ASSWTSGLTSEQY; j_gene: TRBJ2-7; v_gene: TRBV5-8
CDR3aa: ASTRGELGYGYT; j_gene: TRBJ1-2; v_gene: TRBV19
CDR3aa: ASNQQGYTGELF; j_gene: TRBJ2-2; v_gene: TRBV5-1
CDR3aa: ASAAGLAGPNTQY; j_gene: TRBJ2-3; v_gene: TRBV7-2
CDR3aa: ASSLGTGAVNEQF; j_gene: TRBJ2-1; v_gene: TRBV4-3
CDR3aa: AIRPSGSYNEQF; j_gene: TRBJ2-1; v_gene: TRBV10-3
CDR3aa: ASSLGLAGLHEQY; j_gene: TRBJ2-7; v_gene: TRBV7-6
CDR3aa: ASSYETYEQY; j_gene: TRBJ2-7; v_gene: TRBV6-6
CDR3aa: ASSLVLETQY; j_gene: TRBJ2-5; v_gene: TRBV12-3/TRBV12-4
CDR3aa: SVAPRGLNTGELF; j_gene: TRBJ2-2; v_gene: TRBV29-1
CDR3aa: ASRGPGEDTQY; j_gene: TRBJ2-3; v_gene: TRBV10-1
CDR3aa: ATRGTGGANEKLF; j_gene: TRBJ1-4; v_gene: TRBV27
CDR3aa: ASSYAEGATWGYT; j_gene: TRBJ1-2; v_gene: TRBV6-6
CDR3aa: SVVTGLRSSYEQY; j_gene: TRBJ2-7; v_gene: TRBV29-1
CDR3aa: SVRQSDRAPYEQY; j_gene: TRBJ2-7; v_gene: TRBV29-1
CDR3aa: ASSLSSVADTQY; j_gene: TRBJ2-3; v_gene: TRBV11-3
CDR3aa: ASSWGGAFGYT; j_gene: TRBJ1-2; v_gene: TRBV5-4
CDR3aa: ASSQADRGLRDEQF; j_gene: TRBJ2-1; v_gene: TRBV4-1
CDR3aa: ASSLGPGQGDWQTEAF; j_gene: TRBJ1-1; v_gene: TRBV11-2
CDR3aa: ASSQRDTEAF; j_gene: TRBJ1-1; v_gene: TRBV4-1
CDR3aa: ASSLDSTNDPEQF; j_gene: TRBJ2-1; v_gene: TRBV5-1
CDR3aa: ASSGKDRYQPQH; j_gene: TRBJ1-5; v_gene: TRBV2
CDR3aa: ASSSGVAGVVTDTQY; j_gene: TRBJ2-3; v_gene: TRBV5-1
CDR3aa: ASSSTSGLYEQY; j_gene: TRBJ2-7; v_gene: TRBV5-4
CDR3aa: ASSLWGLAGPFSSYNEQF; j_gene: TRBJ2-1; v_gene: TRBV28